A single sample is the source of the 21 T cell receptor beta chains below, sequenced in a study of neurological immune-mediated disorders. TCRdb re-analysed the 5' RACE reads in MiXCR, keeping a single row per CDR3 protein. There are 65,000 to 70,000 distinct CDR3 sequences in the sample; 3.5% to 5% occur only once, and 2.5% to 3% lies in the top ten. The sample taken for sequencing was PBMCs. These receptors all come from a middle-aged man with multiple sclerosis.

This clonotype was seen many times. The CDR3, as DNA: TGTGCCATCAGCCCGACAGGGACCTCCTCTGGAAACACCATATATTTT. Its protein is CAISPTGTSSGNTIYF. The chain has TRBV10-3 and TRBJ1-3, with 7 bases lining up with TRBD1. V was pared by 6 bases and J by 0 bases, with 8 bases of the junction left unmatched. This CDR3 contains 16 residues. Germline V lookup: CDR1 ENHRY, CDR2 SYGVKD.

This clonotype has ten or more counts. The chain has TRBV5-1 and TRBJ2-4; possibly TRBD2 for D (6 bases). Per germline, CDR1 SGHRS and CDR2 YFSETQ. The CDR3 has 18 amino acids. The V end was cut by 3 bases, the J end by 1 base, with 20 bases between. The CDR3 region is CASSWWTHRDFAKNIQYF. The DNA of the CDR3 is TGCGCCAGCAGCTGGTGGACACATAGGGACTTCGCCAAAAACATTCAGTACTTC.

The chain combines TRBV4-1 with TRBJ2-7; possible D gene TRBD2, 5 bases. Between the trimmed V and J ends, which lost 3 bases and 3 bases, there was a span of 12 bases. From germline, CDR1 is MGHRA and CDR2 YSYEKL. The CDR3 is 14 amino acids. The CDR3: CASSHGERDYEQYF. DNA for the CDR3: TGCGCCAGCAGCCACGGGGAAAGGGACTACGAGCAGTACTTC.

This clonotype was detected ten times or more. The rearrangement joins TRBV5-5 to TRBJ2-2; D is undetermined. This CDR3 has 14 amino acids. Germline V gene lookup returns CDR1 SGHKS and CDR2 YYEKEE (reference sequence). The V gene lost 0 bases and the J gene lost 3 bases, with 6 bases spanning the gap. The CDR3 DNA sequence: TGTGCCAGCAGCTTGGCGTCCTACACCGGGGAGCTGTTTTTT. Translated, it gives CASSLASYTGELFF.

This clonotype was detected many times. The chain is built from TRBV10-3 and TRBJ1-5; 9 bases map to TRBD1. The CDR3 has 14 amino acids. Germline CDR1 and CDR2: ENHRY and SYGVKD. Unmatched junction bases numbered 4, after V lost 6 bases and J lost 4 bases. CDR3 sequence reads: CAISRTGVNQPQHF. The CDR3 DNA reads TGTGCCATCAGCCGGACAGGGGTTAATCAGCCCCAGCATTTT.

This clonotype has at least ten counts. The chain carries TRBV5-1 and TRBJ2-7, with 7 bases fitting TRBD2. The CDR3 has 15 amino acids. Germline trimming cut 0 bases from V and 7 bases from J; bases unmatched to any gene: 10. Germline CDR1 is SGHRS and CDR2 is YFSETQ. The CDR3 loop reads CASSLAGRLGEEQYV. The CDR3 DNA follows: TGCGCCAGCAGCTTGGCCGGGAGGTTGGGAGAGGAGCAGTACGTC.

This clonotype has a count of ten or more. The chain combines TRBV27 with TRBJ2-3; 9 bases fit TRBD2. CDR3 size: 17 residues. The V gene's germline CDR1 is MNHEY and CDR2 SMNVEV (reference sequence). J was trimmed by 3 bases and V by 10 bases; bases with no gene match: 17. The CDR3 sequence: CATAREAGGPTTDTQYF. CDR3 in DNA: TGTGCCACCGCCCGAGAGGCGGGGGGGCCGACGACAGATACGCAGTATTTT.

At least ten counts were recorded for this clonotype. This chain links TRBV6-5 with TRBJ1-2; 12 bases fit TRBD1. The CDR3 is 16 residues long. V trimming: 2 bases; J trimming: 7 bases; junction bases outside the gene matches: 8. Germline V gives CDR1 MNHEY, CDR2 SVGAGI. Here the CDR3 DNA reads TGTGCCAGCAGTTACACACAGGGACAGGGGGCGGTTGGCTACACCTTC. Its translation: CASSYTQGQGAVGYTF.

Many counts were recorded for this clonotype. The chain joins TRBV7-6 to TRBJ2-7, with D possibly TRBD1 on 6 matching bases. V lost 7 bases, J lost 0 bases, and 16 bases lay in between. CDR1 and CDR2 (germline): SGHVS, FNYEAQ. This CDR3 is built from 15 residues. This chain's CDR3 is CASTLATGSSYEQYF. In nucleotides, the CDR3 is TGTGCCAGCACCTTGGCTACAGGGAGCTCCTACGAGCAGTACTTC.

This clonotype was counted many times. For the CDR3, the DNA is TGTGCCAGCAGCTTCAGGGGGAATTCACCCCTCCACTTT. Residues: CASSFRGNSPLHF. The V call is TRBV5-6, the J call TRBJ1-6, with 7 bases identical to TRBD1. Germline trimming cut 2 bases from V and 7 bases from J; bases unmatched to any gene: 0. There are 13 residues in the CDR3. The V gene's germline CDR1 is SGHDT and CDR2 YYEEEE.

Ten or more counts support this clonotype. The chain joins TRBV5-1 to TRBJ2-7, with 9 bases fitting TRBD2. Germline CDR1 reads SGHRS; CDR2 reads YFSETQ. The length of the CDR3 is 16 residues. V trimming: 5 bases; J trimming: 6 bases; junction bases outside the gene matches: 15. CDR3 DNA: TGCGCCAGCAGTCATTCTACCGGGACTAGCAGGACCGAGCAGTACTTC. Its protein product is CASSHSTGTSRTEQYF.

This clonotype was counted many times. The J gene is TRBJ1-6, the V gene TRBV20-1; 7 bases line up with TRBD1. The CDR3 runs 13 residues. Trimming at V came to 7 bases and at J to 8 bases, leaving 8 bases not matched to a gene. Per the germline V gene, CDR1 is DFQATT and CDR2 is SNEGSKA (reference sequence). CDR3 amino acids: CSGHRGYDSPLHF. CDR3 sequence (DNA): TGCAGTGGTCACAGGGGTTATGATTCACCCCTCCACTTT.

This clonotype was seen at least ten times. The chain employs TRBV10-3 and TRBJ1-4, with unresolved D. The CDR3 totals 15 residues. Germline CDR1 and CDR2: ENHRY and SYGVKD. V was pared by 0 bases and J by 4 bases, with 9 bases between. The CDR3 loop is CAISESSWDNEKLFF. CDR3 DNA sequence: TGTGCCATCAGTGAGTCTTCGTGGGATAATGAAAAACTGTTTTTT.

This clonotype was seen at least ten times. The CDR3 bases are TGTGCCAGCAGCTTGTATCTGGGCGGAGGCACTGAAGCTTTCTTT. Protein product: CASSLYLGGGTEAFF. The chain has TRBV7-6 and TRBJ1-1; unclear D gene. CDR1 and CDR2 from the germline V gene are SGHVS and FNYEAQ. CDR3 size: 15 residues. V gave up 3 bases and J gave up 4 bases, with 15 bases separating them.

In this sample, this clonotype turned up many times. This chain joins TRBV7-9 and TRBJ2-7, with D tentatively TRBD1 or TRBD2 (5 bases each). Germline values: CDR1 SEHNR, CDR2 FQNEAQ (reference sequence). Trimming removed 5 bases from V and 7 bases from J, with 18 bases in between. The CDR3 is made up of 14 amino acids. The CDR3 DNA follows: TGTGCCAGCAGCCTTGCCGGGGCCCATACTGAGCAGTACGTC. It encodes CASSLAGAHTEQYV.

This clonotype was seen many times. The chain is built from TRBV28 and TRBJ1-1; 7 nucleotides line up with TRBD1. Germline values: CDR1 MDHEN, CDR2 SYDVKM. V was clipped by 6 bases and J by 3 bases; unmatched bases: 4. The CDR3 length is 13 residues. CDR3 bases: TGTGCCAGCAGCTTTACAGGGGACACTGAAGCTTTCTTT. Residues: CASSFTGDTEAFF.

This clonotype came up many times. V is TRBV7-9 and J is TRBJ2-1; 7 nucleotides align to TRBD1. With 3 bases clipped from V and 8 bases from J, the junction kept 7 bases outside the gene matches. The CDR3 runs to 14 residues. The germline gives CDR1 SEHNR, CDR2 FQNEAQ (reference sequence). CDR3 DNA sequence: TGTGCCAGCAGCTTCCCGACAGGGATCTATGAGCAGTTCTTC. Translating gives CASSFPTGIYEQFF. The full variable domain, its missing parts supplied by reference TRBV7-9 and TRBJ2-1, is DTGVSQNPRHKITKRGQNVTFRCDPISEHNRLYWYRQTLGQGPEFLTYFQNEAQLEKSRLLSDRFSAERPKGSFSTLEIQRTEQGDSAMYLCASSFPTGIYEQFFGPGTRLTVL.

This clonotype was seen repeatedly, ten times or more. The J gene is TRBJ1-2, the V gene TRBV28, with D tentatively TRBD1 (5 bases). The CDR3 has 15 residues. Germline lookup yields CDR1 MDHEN and CDR2 SYDVKM. Trimming took off 1 base at V and 2 bases at J, with 11 bases between the two ends. The CDR3 nucleotides are TGTGCCAGCAGTTTATATGACAGAGCAAACTATGGCTACACCTTC. Amino acid sequence: CASSLYDRANYGYTF.

This clonotype occurred many times. The rearrangement uses TRBV19 and TRBJ2-1; D tentatively reads TRBD1 or TRBD2 (6 bases each). This CDR3 has 14 residues. The germline V gene has CDR1 LNHDA and CDR2 SQIVND (reference sequence). Trimming stripped 3 bases from V and 9 bases from J, with 15 bases between. The CDR3 protein is CASSIWGADPEQFF. In DNA form, the CDR3 reads TGTGCCAGTAGTATCTGGGGGGCCGATCCTGAGCAGTTCTTC. The complete variable domain, with remaining parts taken from reference TRBV19 and TRBJ2-1, reads DGGITQSPKYLFRKEGQNVTLSCEQNLNHDAMYWYRQDPGQGLRLIYYSQIVNDFQKGDIAEGYSVSREKKESFPLTVTSAQKNPTAFYLCASSIWGADPEQFFGPGTRLTVL.

This clonotype was counted ten times or more. Here the CDR3 reads CASSLGVGLAGYDEQFF. The CDR3, as DNA: TGTGCCAGCAGCTTGGGGGTCGGATTGGCGGGTTACGATGAGCAGTTCTTC. The chain employs TRBV5-6 and TRBJ2-1; tentative D call: TRBD2 (5 bases). The CDR3 runs to 17 residues. Trimming removed 0 bases from V and 8 bases from J, with 21 bases in between. Per germline, CDR1 SGHDT and CDR2 YYEEEE.

A word on this clonotype: Sequence at one end of the junction differs from germline and may be a read error. V is TRBV6-6 and J is TRBJ1-5; 8 nucleotides line up with TRBD1. This CDR3 is 16 amino acids long. Germline V lookup: CDR1 MNHNY, CDR2 SVGAGI (reference sequence). CDR3 loop: CASSYGPGQGVQPQNF. The CDR3 region has the DNA TGTGCCAGCAGTTACGGCCCCGGACAGGGCGTTCAGCCCCAGAATTTT.